These 20 T cell receptor beta chains originate from one sample sequenced in a study of regulatory T cells in long-lasting Graves disease. As to time point: newly diagnosed GD, antithyroid drugs for less than 3 months. PBMC-extracted RNA yielded the TCR library. According to the study, TCR beta libraries were built with iRepertoire HTBI primers and CDR3-region Arm-PCR. TCRdb re-analysed the multiplex PCR reads in MiXCR, keeping a single row per CDR3 protein. The repertoire has approximately 230,000 distinct CDR3 sequences, about 17% of them found once; the top ten carry roughly a fifth. The sequences come from peripheral blood mononuclear cells (PBMCs), collected at new diagnosis, from a patient treated with antithyroid drugs. These receptors originate from a female donor with Graves disease.

The genes are TRBV11-2 and TRBJ2-1, with 15 bases fitting TRBD2. The V gene end was trimmed by 5 bases and the J gene end by 12 bases; junction bases not matched to a gene: 14. Germline CDR1 is SGHAT and CDR2 is FQNNGV. CDR3 length: 17 amino acids. This CDR3 reads CASSPRGLAGGLKGQFF. The CDR3 DNA follows: TGTGCCAGCAGCCCCCGTGGACTAGCGGGAGGGCTTAAGGGGCAGTTCTTC.

This clonotype has ten or more counts. The chain joins TRBV19 to TRBJ2-3; D possibly corresponds to TRBD1 (5 bases). CDR1 and CDR2 from the germline V gene are LNHDA and SQIVND (reference sequence). The CDR3 loop spans 13 amino acids. The ends were cut back, 8 bases at V and 4 bases at J, with 13 bases in the middle. CDR3 in amino acids: CASAGQSADTQYF. For the CDR3, the DNA is TGTGCCAGTGCAGGGCAAAGCGCAGATACGCAGTATTTT.

This rearrangement joins TRBV15 to TRBJ1-2; no reliable D call. V was cut by 3 bases and J by 7 bases, with 15 bases left in between. CDR1 is LNHNV and CDR2 is YYDKDF in the germline V gene (reference sequence). The CDR3 has 14 residues. The CDR3 loop reads CATSSSSRTGGYTF. CDR3 DNA sequence: TGTGCCACCAGCAGTTCGTCTAGGACCGGTGGCTACACCTTC.

As for this clonotype: Being one base from a much bigger clone, this may be a read error. The V and J genes are TRBV11-3 and TRBJ2-7, with D unclear. The CDR3 is 12 amino acids. The germline gives CDR1 SGHNT, CDR2 YENEEA. CDR3 region: CATSKVPYEQSF. CDR3 nucleotide sequence: TGTGCCACCTCCAAGGTCCCCTACGAGCAGTCCTTC.

This clonotype was observed many times. The V call is TRBV30, the J call TRBJ2-1, with TRBD2 as a possible D gene (6 bases). V dropped 0 bases and J dropped 1 base, with 16 bases sitting between them. The CDR3 contains 17 residues. Looked up from germline, CDR1 is GTSNPN and CDR2 is SVGIG (reference sequence). This chain's CDR3 is CAWSVWLGAGSYNEQFF. CDR3 nucleotides: TGTGCCTGGAGTGTATGGTTAGGGGCGGGATCCTACAATGAGCAGTTCTTC. Filled out from reference TRBV30 and TRBJ2-1, the complete variable domain reads SQTIHQWPATLVQPVGSPLSLECTVEGTSNPNLYWYRQAAGRGLQLLFYSVGIGQISSEVPQNLSASRPQDRQFILSSKKLLLSDSGFYLCAWSVWLGAGSYNEQFFGPGTRLTVL.

This chain connects TRBV24-1 to TRBJ2-3; 7 bases fit TRBD2. Germline loops: CDR1 KGHDR, CDR2 SFDVKD. J gave up 5 bases and V 5 bases, and 3 bases lay outside the gene matches. The CDR3 consists of 13 residues. Here the CDR3 reads CATSAAGVDTQYF. The CDR3, as DNA: TGTGCCACCAGTGCGGCGGGAGTAGATACGCAGTATTTT.

This clonotype turned up a few times. The chain links TRBV20-1 to TRBJ2-3; possibly TRBD2 for D (6 bases). V was shortened by 5 bases and J by 2 bases, with 14 bases between the two germline ends. This CDR3 contains 14 residues. Germline assignment: CDR1 DFQATT and CDR2 SNEGSKA (reference sequence). CDR3 sequence reads: CSAAGGVATDTQYF. CDR3 nucleotides: TGCAGTGCTGCCGGCGGGGTAGCCACAGATACGCAGTATTTT.

At least ten counts were recorded for this clonotype. The CDR3 region is CSARRQNTEAFF. The CDR3 region has the DNA TGCAGTGCTAGAAGGCAGAACACTGAAGCTTTCTTT. This chain connects TRBV20-1 to TRBJ1-1; D ambiguous. Germline CDR1 is DFQATT and CDR2 is SNEGSKA (reference sequence). Deletions cut 2 bases from V and 1 base from J, with 5 bases between. The CDR3 length is 12 residues.

This clonotype came up many times. V and J are TRBV7-8 and TRBJ2-5; the D gene is possibly TRBD1 (6 bases). CDR3 length: 13 amino acids. From germline, CDR1 is SGHVS and CDR2 FQNEAQ. Trimming took 5 bases from V and 7 from J, leaving 14 bases between them. CDR3 bases: TGTGCCAGCAGCCAGGAACAGGGTAGGACCCAGTACTTC. It encodes CASSQEQGRTQYF.

V gene TRBV6-1 combines with J gene TRBJ2-7; 13 positions agree with TRBD2. Germline V lookup: CDR1 MNHNS, CDR2 SASEGT. This CDR3 spans 15 amino acids. The trim removed 6 bases at V and 3 bases at J, leaving 5 bases unmatched. CDR3 in amino acids: CASRQTSGGNYEQYF. The CDR3, as DNA: TGTGCCAGCAGACAGACTAGCGGGGGGAACTACGAGCAGTACTTC.

Worth noting for this clonotype: This may be a read error: a much more frequent sequence differs by one nucleotide. The chain recombines TRBV11-2 with TRBJ2-1; 8 nucleotides agree with TRBD1. Germline V gene sequence: CDR1 SGHAT, CDR2 FQNNGV. The CDR3 has 12 residues. The CDR3 sequence: CTSSTGQGLAFF. The CDR3 DNA sequence: TGTACCAGCAGCACAGGACAGGGTTTGGCGTTCTTC.

The sample holds many counts of this clonotype. The V gene is TRBV4-1, the J gene TRBJ2-5, with D possibly TRBD2 on 5 matching bases. With 4 bases removed from V and 5 bases from J, the gap between germline ends came to 20 bases. The CDR3 is 16 amino acids. Per the germline V gene, CDR1 is MGHRA and CDR2 is YSYEKL. Here the CDR3 reads CASSPGSAPGLETQYF. The CDR3 DNA follows: TGCGCCAGCAGCCCTGGGTCGGCGCCAGGACTGGAGACCCAGTACTTC.

This clonotype was seen many times. V is TRBV7-3 and J is TRBJ2-2; D is undetermined. The CDR3 length is 13 residues. Trimming removed 3 bases at V and 6 bases at J, with 8 bases between. The germline CDR1 and CDR2 sequences are SGHTA and FQGTGA. CDR3 loop: CASSFDGAGELFF. In DNA form, the CDR3 reads TGTGCCAGCAGCTTCGATGGGGCCGGGGAGCTGTTTTTT.

This clonotype was seen ten or more times. The rearrangement uses TRBV12-3 or TRBV12-4 and TRBJ1-3; D possibly corresponds to TRBD1 (6 bases). This CDR3 has 13 amino acids. The ends were cut back, 4 bases at V and 2 bases at J, with 6 bases in the middle. In nucleotides, the CDR3 is TGTGCCAGCAGTTGGGACACTGGAAACACCATATATTTT. This codes for CASSWDTGNTIYF.

Many counts were recorded for this clonotype. V gene TRBV30 combines with J gene TRBJ1-1; the D is unclear. The V and J ends lost 5 bases and 0 bases respectively, with 13 bases between them. The CDR3 has 14 amino acids. Germline CDR1 GTSNPN, CDR2 SVGIG (reference sequence). This chain's CDR3 is CAWDKDLMNTEAFF. CDR3 DNA: TGTGCCTGGGACAAAGATCTTATGAACACTGAAGCTTTCTTT. The whole variable domain, remainder taken from reference TRBV30 and TRBJ1-1, is SQTIHQWPATLVQPVGSPLSLECTVEGTSNPNLYWYRQAAGRGLQLLFYSVGIGQISSEVPQNLSASRPQDRQFILSSKKLLLSDSGFYLCAWDKDLMNTEAFFGQGTRLTVV.

This clonotype was detected ten times or more. This chain connects TRBV27 to TRBJ1-2; no clear D. This CDR3 contains 18 residues. Trimming cost V 1 base and J 4 bases, with 22 bases left between them. The germline V gene encodes CDR1 MNHEY and CDR2 SMNVEV (reference sequence). The CDR3 region is CASSLYGSRPTYGYGYTF. The CDR3 bases are TGTGCCAGCAGTTTATATGGCAGCAGGCCGACATACGGCTATGGCTACACCTTC.

At least ten counts were recorded for this clonotype. This chain links TRBV20-1 with TRBJ2-7; D is possibly TRBD1 or TRBD2 (5 bases each). CDR3 length: 12 residues. In germline, CDR1 is DFQATT, CDR2 SNEGSKA (reference sequence). The germline V and J ends were trimmed by 6 bases and 4 bases, with 13 bases remaining between them. In DNA, the CDR3 is TGCAGTGCCACCCGGGACGTTTACGAGCAGTACTTC. It codes for CSATRDVYEQYF.

This clonotype was counted many times. V and J are TRBV29-1 and TRBJ1-1, with a possible D match to TRBD1 (6 bases). Between the trimmed V and J ends, which lost 0 bases and 3 bases, there was a span of 14 bases. Germline V lookup: CDR1 SQVTM, CDR2 ANQGSEA. The CDR3 is made up of 15 amino acids. The chain's CDR3 is CSVEDRQEYYTEAFF. CDR3 bases: TGCAGCGTTGAAGATCGACAGGAATACTACACTGAAGCTTTCTTT. The variable domain in full, completed from reference TRBV29-1 and TRBJ1-1, reads SAVISQKPSRDICQRGTSLTIQCQVDSQVTMMFWYRQQPGQSLTLIATANQGSEATYESGFVIDKFPISRPNLTFSTLTVSNMSPEDSSIYLCSVEDRQEYYTEAFFGQGTRLTVV.

Ten or more counts support this clonotype. The chain is built from TRBV2 and TRBJ2-3; TRBD2 might be the D (5 bases). This CDR3 comprises 13 residues. Germline V gene lookup returns CDR1 SNHLY and CDR2 FYNNEI. Trimming stripped 8 bases from V and 0 bases from J, with 9 bases between. This CDR3 is CASLRTSTDTQYF. The CDR3 DNA sequence: TGTGCCAGCTTGCGGACTAGCACAGATACGCAGTATTTT.

This clonotype was seen repeatedly, ten times or more. The V and J genes are TRBV28 and TRBJ1-4; D possibly corresponds to TRBD1 (5 bases). The CDR3 is made up of 18 amino acids. Germline CDR1 and CDR2: MDHEN and SYDVKM. With 5 bases removed from V and 4 bases from J, the gap between germline ends came to 23 bases. The chain's CDR3 is CASSPGGGGRGGNEKLFF. CDR3 DNA sequence: TGTGCCAGCAGTCCCGGTGGTGGGGGAAGGGGTGGTAATGAAAAACTGTTTTTT. The whole variable domain, remainder taken from reference TRBV28 and TRBJ1-4, is DVKVTQSSRYLVKRTGEKVFLECVQDMDHENMFWYRQDPGLGLRLIYFSYDVKMKEKGDIPEGYSVSREKKERFSLILESASTNQTSMYLCASSPGGGGRGGNEKLFFGSGTQLSVL.